This T cell receptor beta chain was identified in a study of shared clonotypes between healthy human individuals (dated by TCRdb to between 2020 and 2021). Turning to the overall study: A few men and two women, aged 18 to 49 years, made up the cohort. For each donor, CD4 naive and CD4 memory were each given three plates, CD8 naive was given two plates, and CD8 memory was given one plate. The study deeply sequenced blood TCR repertoires of about 5 healthy adults to estimate repertoire size and the extent of clonotype sharing between individuals. To increase sequencing depth and limit assay-specific biases, TCR repertoire library preparation and sequencing were carried out by different laboratories using diverse techniques. Leukapheresis yielded between about 0.9 and 9 billion PBMCs per donor.

TCR CDR3 regions were amplified from genomic DNA by multiplex PCR using the deep immunoSEQ assay. Extracted genomic DNA from each cell subset was distributed evenly across all wells of several immunoSEQ 96-well plates, and each plate was treated as a replicate. For sorted subsets, roughly 200 ng of genomic DNA, equivalent to around 31,000 T cell genomes, went into each replicate PCR. Purified libraries were measured with a Qubit 3.0 fluorometer, size-checked on a Bioanalyzer 2100, and measured again with the KAPA Library Quantification kit. Each immunoSEQ 96-well plate was sequenced on its own single-read 150-cycle Illumina NextSeq 550 flow cell. Concerning the study's data processing: Because only junctional sequences without quality scores were contained in the immunoSEQ output, filtering matching that applied to full-length reads could not be performed. To assign V/J genes and CDR3, sequences were annotated using PyIR, a Python wrapper for IgBLAST v1.9, with IMGT germline references. Reads were filtered out if the reads had weak V/J assignments (E-value above 1e-6), no CDR3, stop codons, out-of-frame junctions, or ambiguous translated residues. V3J clonotypes were defined as sequences sharing the same inferred V gene, J gene, and CDR3 amino acid sequence. To compute the percentage overlap between repertoires, the number of shared unique clonotypes was divided by the size of the smaller repertoire. Repertoire richness was assessed with RTK rarefaction, the Chao1 estimator, and Recon v2.1 estimates of unobserved clonotypes. OLGA was used to compute generation probabilities for all TCRbeta clonotypes that the gDNA method yielded from several donors. TCRdb took this table from immuneACCESS and kept in-frame rearrangements with V and J called. Such tables lack part of the clones; where checked against another copy, unresolved V genes explain under half of the gap, and the rest is unexplained. D and trimming were read from the DNA, whereas the V and J calls and clone size are those reported in that table. Recorded for this sample are approximately 2.3 million clones; about 92% of them occurred a single time. The top ten clones comprise under 0.45% of the sample.

CDR1 and CDR2 are read off the germline V gene as KGHSH and LQKENI. The V end gives up 2 bases and the J end 3 bases, leaving 9 bases in the junction not matched to a gene. From the cysteine up to the phenylalanine, the CDR3 has a length of 16 residues. Just CDR3 DNA is preserved here, 48 bases in frame from base 1. Overall results and qualifications from the work: Pairwise subsampling led to the expectation that sequencing depth would affect the degree of clonotype sharing among donors. When a handful of donors were compared, the shared fraction of clonotypes was about 5.5% for naive CD4, around 3.5% for naive CD8, 2% to 2.5% for memory CD4, and less than 0.45% for memory CD8. Because the study included a small number of donors, the genetic and exposure-history diversity represented was limited. Incomplete sequencing was indicated by rarefaction of sorted-subset datasets, despite the large sequencing depth. Estimated clonotype richness was generally larger for naive than for memory subsets. Compared with non-shared clonotypes, clonotypes shared by all four sorted-subset donors had higher generation probabilities. Only blood was sampled, and tissue TCR repertoires likely differ from those in blood.

With regard to this clone: The antigen this receptor binds is unknown. One base away there is no much larger clone; base qualities are not given.

The donors were healthy, HIV-negative adults who had no recently reported acute infections or vaccinations. Every donor was a Caucasian adult residing in Nashville, Tennessee, USA. CD4+ T cells were enriched through magnetic negative selection, after which naive cells were positively selected on CD45RA and the remaining negative fraction served as the memory subset. Blood was obtained by leukapheresis, after which PBMCs were separated by Ficoll-Histopaque density gradient centrifugation and cryopreserved in liquid nitrogen vapor phase. Purity and quantity of every magnetically sorted T cell population were checked by analytical flow cytometry. Genomic DNA was isolated from every sorted fraction and measured by UV absorbance on a Nanodrop 2000c.

The chain joins TRBV18 to TRBJ2-7, with 8 central nucleotides matching TRBD1. Sequenced input: naive CD4+ T cells from PBMCs. This specimen's cell subset or site label, per the study, means: CD45RA+ positively selected. The receptor was derived from a man between 18 and 35 years old in good health. Some clones in this sample may be carry-over from other donors' samples. Here is the DNA: TGTGCCAGCTCACCAGGACCCGGGACAGGACACTACGAGCAGTACTTC. Its protein reads: CASSPGPGTGHYEQYF.